These T cell receptor beta chains were read from a single sample in a study of T cells and Merkel cell carcinoma outcomes. Some clones are missing from TCRdb's copy, which holds only in-frame ones; the method was immunoSEQ multiplex PCR. The table lists 1,500 to 2,000 clones, nearly 90% of them singletons. Input material: tumor tissue from Merkel cell carcinoma. The source is a human donor with Merkel cell carcinoma. Each CDR3 is given with its conserved first and last residue. Each record gives: clone size, J gene, V gene, D gene, CDR3 protein, CDR3 DNA. The D gene is left open where the match is weak. Rows give clone size only sometimes, using once, few, many, or a class for an expanded clone.

- | TRBJ1-6 | TRBV11-3 | - | CASSGAPRSYNSPLHF | TGTGCCAGCAGCGGGGCCCCTAGGTCCTATAATTCACCCCTCCACTTT
- | TRBJ1-1 | TRBV9 | - | CASRVGGLGNTEAFF | TGTGCCAGCAGGGTTGGGGGGTTGGGGAACACTGAAGCTTTCTTT
- | TRBJ2-7 | TRBV10-3 | - | CAVGRDGYEQYF | TGTGCCGTCGGCAGGGATGGTTACGAGCAGTACTTC
few | TRBJ1-6 | TRBV12-5 | - | CATTGDNNSPLHF | TGTGCCACAACGGGGGATAATAATTCACCCCTCCACTTT
once | TRBJ1-5 | TRBV7-8 | TRBD1 | CASSAGTDNQPQHF | TGTGCCAGCAGCGCCGGGACAGATAATCAGCCCCAGCATTTT
once | TRBJ2-3 | TRBV9 | - | CASSVEGGSTDTQYF | TGTGCCAGCAGCGTAGAGGGGGGTAGCACAGATACGCAGTATTTT
- | TRBJ2-5 | TRBV11-2 | - | CASSLVFQGKETQYF | TGTGCTAGCAGCTTAGTTTTCCAGGGGAAAGAGACTCAGTACTTC
- | TRBJ1-1 | TRBV13 | - | CASSLQGRGNTEAFF | TGTGCCAGCAGCTTACAAGGACGGGGGAACACTGAAGCTTTCTTT
- | TRBJ2-2 | TRBV10-3 | TRBD1 | CAIRDRGLGELFF | TGTGCCATTAGGGACAGGGGCCTAGGGGAGCTGTTTTTT
- | TRBJ2-5 | TRBV29-1 | TRBD1 | CSGSDRAQETQYF | TGCAGCGGATCGGACAGGGCCCAAGAGACCCAGTACTTC
- | TRBJ1-5 | TRBV7-9 | - | CASSLVGLNSNQPQHF | TGTGCCAGCAGCCTAGTGGGGCTTAATAGCAATCAGCCCCAGCATTTT
few | TRBJ2-7 | TRBV7-2 | - | CASSLVAGGAYEQYF | TGTGCCAGCAGCTTAGTGGCAGGGGGGGCCTACGAGCAGTACTTC
- | TRBJ2-3 | TRBV4-1 | TRBD1 | CASSPRQGTNTQYF | TGCGCCAGCAGCCCCCGACAGGGTACGAATACGCAGTATTTT
- | TRBJ2-5 | TRBV7-9 | - | CASQGGGSRQETQYF | TGTGCCAGCCAAGGGGGCGGGAGTCGCCAAGAGACCCAGTACTTC
- | TRBJ1-1 | TRBV5-1 | - | CASSWTVNTEAFF | TGCGCCAGCAGCTGGACAGTGAACACTGAAGCTTTCTTT
- | TRBJ1-4 | TRBV4-3 | - | CASSQGPNEKLFF | TGCGCCAGCAGCCAGGGACCTAATGAAAAACTGTTTTTT
- | TRBJ2-7 | TRBV19 | TRBD1 | CASSPGQGAYEQYF | TGTGCCAGTAGTCCGGGACAGGGGGCTTACGAGCAGTACTTC
- | TRBJ2-3 | TRBV9 | - | CASSSRPIVDTQYF | TGTGCCAGCAGCTCCCGGCCCATTGTAGATACGCAGTATTTT
- | TRBJ1-6 | TRBV19 | TRBD1 | CASSIGGNRGSPLHF | TGTGCCAGTAGTATAGGCGGGAACAGGGGTTCACCCCTCCACTTT
- | TRBJ2-2 | TRBV7-2 | TRBD1 | CASSPGGTGELFF | TGTGCCAGCAGCCCAGGGGGAACCGGGGAGCTGTTTTTT
once | TRBJ2-5 | TRBV19 | - | CASSIDRVPETQYF | TGTGCCAGTAGTATAGACAGGGTACCAGAGACCCAGTACTTC
- | TRBJ1-5 | TRBV7-2 | - | CASSLANQPQHF | TGTGCCAGCAGCTTAGCTAATCAGCCCCAGCATTTT
- | TRBJ1-1 | TRBV7-3 | - | CATRVGRVNTEAFF | TGTGCCACCCGGGTGGGGCGCGTGAACACTGAAGCTTTCTTT
- | TRBJ1-2 | TRBV15 | - | CATSPPGNYGYTF | TGTGCCACCAGCCCTCCAGGAAACTATGGCTACACCTTC
- | TRBJ2-2 | TRBV7-6 | - | CAILKAGELFF | TGTGCGATTCTCAAAGCCGGGGAGCTGTTTTTT
- | TRBJ2-3 | TRBV29-1 | TRBD1 | CSLMSGQIIDMQYF | TGCAGCCTGATGTCGGGACAGATCATAGATATGCAGTATTTT
- | TRBJ1-1 | TRBV4-2 | TRBD1 | CASSGDRGTEAFF | TGTGCCAGCAGCGGTGACAGGGGCACTGAAGCTTTCTTT
few | TRBJ2-1 | TRBV2 | TRBD2 | CASRLAGLGANEQFF | TGTGCCAGCAGACTAGCGGGACTGGGAGCCAATGAGCAGTTCTTC
- | TRBJ2-5 | TRBV4-3 | - | CASSPIGGETQYF | TGCGCCAGCAGCCCGATAGGGGGAGAGACCCAGTACTTC
few | TRBJ2-2 | TRBV9 | TRBD1 | CASSLRDRGTGELFF | TGTGCCAGCAGCCTCCGGGACAGGGGCACCGGGGAGCTGTTTTTT
- | TRBJ2-3 | TRBV13 | - | CASSLAVYPDTQYF | TGTGCCAGCAGCTTGGCTGTCTATCCAGATACGCAGTATTTT
once | TRBJ1-5 | TRBV6-5 | TRBD1 | CASSPRDRKHQPQHF | TGTGCCAGCAGTCCCCGGGACAGGAAACATCAGCCCCAGCATTTT
- | TRBJ1-2 | TRBV5-4 | TRBD1 | CASSWGQGGDGYTF | TGTGCCAGCAGCTGGGGCCAGGGGGGGGATGGCTACACCTTC
- | TRBJ2-2 | TRBV5-1 | TRBD2 | CASSLGTSGVNGELFF | TGCGCCAGCAGCCTCGGGACTAGCGGTGTTAACGGGGAGCTGTTTTTT
once | TRBJ2-3 | TRBV6-4 | TRBD2 | CASSDSTSGGTDTQYF | TGTGCCAGCAGTGACTCGACTAGCGGGGGCACAGATACGCAGTATTTT
- | TRBJ2-2 | TRBV11-3 | - | CASSSRGGTGELFF | TGTGCCAGCAGCTCCCGTGGGGGCACCGGGGAGCTGTTTTTT
- | TRBJ1-6 | TRBV2 | - | CASSDGATNNSPLHF | TGTGCCAGCAGTGACGGGGCCACAAATAATTCACCCCTCCACTTT
- | TRBJ2-5 | TRBV25-1 | - | CASGQETQYF | TGTGCCAGCGGACAAGAGACCCAGTACTTC
- | TRBJ2-1 | TRBV6-5 | TRBD2 | CASNGLAGKYNEQFF | TGTGCCAGCAACGGACTAGCGGGGAAGTACAATGAGCAGTTCTTC
- | TRBJ1-5 | TRBV7-6 | - | CASSAIDGANQPQHF | TGTGCCAGCAGCGCAATTGACGGAGCCAATCAGCCCCAGCATTTT
- | TRBJ2-6 | TRBV7-2 | - | CASSRGSNSGANVLTF | TGTGCCAGCAGTCGGGGCAGTAACTCTGGGGCCAACGTCCTGACTTTC
- | TRBJ2-1 | TRBV5-5 | - | CASSLAVGLGSYNEQFF | TGTGCCAGCAGCTTGGCCGTCGGACTGGGCTCCTACAATGAGCAGTTCTTC
once | TRBJ1-2 | TRBV29-1 | - | CSVEAENYGYTF | TGCAGCGTTGAGGCAGAAAACTATGGCTACACCTTC
few | TRBJ1-1 | TRBV6-6 | - | CASSYSWGAELRAFF | TGTGCCAGCAGTTACTCGTGGGGCGCGGAGCTGAGGGCTTTTTTT
- | TRBJ1-2 | TRBV7-9 | - | CASSLVQGYTF | TGTGCCAGCAGCTTAGTGCAGGGCTACACCTTC
few | TRBJ2-7 | TRBV27 | - | CASSPTSVGEQYF | TGTGCCAGCAGCCCGACGTCGGTGGGCGAGCAGTACTTC
- | TRBJ2-7 | TRBV4-3 | - | CASSQEFLILGTLSYEQYF | TGCGCCAGCAGCCAAGAATTCCTAATACTCGGGACACTCTCCTACGAGCAGTACTTC
once | TRBJ2-2 | TRBV5-6 | TRBD1 | CASSPQGTGELFF | TGTGCCAGCAGTCCACAGGGGACCGGGGAGCTGTTTTTT
- | TRBJ2-2 | TRBV10-2 | - | CAIRQGGDTGELFF | TGCGCCATCCGACAAGGGGGTGACACCGGGGAGCTGTTTTTT
few | TRBJ2-6 | TRBV5-6 | - | CASSVINTQSRANVLTF | TGTGCCAGCTCCGTAATCAATACACAAAGTCGGGCCAACGTCCTGACTTTC
once | TRBJ1-2 | TRBV9 | - | CASSVQGYGYTF | TGTGCCAGCAGCGTACAGGGATATGGCTACACCTTC
few | TRBJ2-1 | TRBV27 | - | CASSFVSAIGEQFF | TGTGCCAGCAGTTTTGTCAGCGCCATAGGGGAGCAGTTCTTC
- | TRBJ2-5 | TRBV6-5 | - | CASSLRETQYF | TGTGCCAGCAGTCTTAGAGAGACCCAGTACTTC